Listed below are T cell receptor beta chains from one sample, sequenced in a study of monozygotic twins with inflammatory bowel disease. TCRdb re-called the 5' RACE reads; every CDR3 protein appears as one record, without DNA. Its table lists approximately 210,000 distinct CDR3 sequences. The sequenced material came from blood. These receptors all stem from a human donor with ulcerative colitis or Crohn's disease, or a healthy co-twin of an affected twin (not recorded which). The CDR3 runs from the conserved cysteine through the conserved F or W. Each record gives: V gene, J gene, CDR3 protein.

V: TRBV7-2
J: TRBJ2-1
CDR3: CASRQPGLAYNEQFF

V: TRBV12-3/TRBV12-4
J: TRBJ2-7
CDR3: CASRLGPSEQYF

V: TRBV20-1
J: TRBJ1-4
CDR3: CSARDTEGTNEKLFF

V: TRBV11-1
J: TRBJ2-1
CDR3: CASNYNPPGHTFLYNEQFF

V: TRBV6-1
J: TRBJ2-1
CDR3: CASSETRDRYEF

V: TRBV20-1
J: TRBJ1-2
CDR3: CSALDANYGYTF

V: TRBV6-1
J: TRBJ1-1
CDR3: CASSLASMNTEAFF

V: TRBV6-5
J: TRBJ1-1
CDR3: CASSYQGQGGNTEAFF

V: TRBV7-8
J: TRBJ2-3
CDR3: CASSLSQGDTDTQYF

V: TRBV20-1
J: TRBJ1-4
CDR3: CSAKTWEGNEKLFF

V: TRBV27
J: TRBJ2-2
CDR3: CASSLRDTGELFF

V: TRBV7-6
J: TRBJ2-7
CDR3: CASSPIAGGFYEQYF

V: TRBV30
J: TRBJ2-7
CDR3: CAWSVRSLKYEQYF

V: TRBV19
J: TRBJ1-5
CDR3: CASNPGQDSNQPQHF

V: TRBV5-1
J: TRBJ1-1
CDR3: CASSLVSETEAFF

V: TRBV10-3
J: TRBJ2-1
CDR3: CAISEIANEQFF

V: TRBV29-1
J: TRBJ2-7
CDR3: CSVEAPAGGPYEQYF

V: TRBV4-1
J: TRBJ2-6
CDR3: CASSQEGAPRASSYGANVLTF

V: TRBV19
J: TRBJ2-3
CDR3: CASSIDHRTDTQYF